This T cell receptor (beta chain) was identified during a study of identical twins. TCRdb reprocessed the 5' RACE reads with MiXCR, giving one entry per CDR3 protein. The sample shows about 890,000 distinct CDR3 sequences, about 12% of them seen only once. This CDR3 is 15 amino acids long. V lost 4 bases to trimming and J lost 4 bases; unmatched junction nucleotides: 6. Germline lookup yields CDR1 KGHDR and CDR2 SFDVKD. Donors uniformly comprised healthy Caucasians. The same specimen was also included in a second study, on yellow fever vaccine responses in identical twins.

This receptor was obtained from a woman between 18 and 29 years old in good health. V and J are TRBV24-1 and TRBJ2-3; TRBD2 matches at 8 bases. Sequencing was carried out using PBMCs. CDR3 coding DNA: TGTGCCACCAGTGACCCCGGGGGGGAGGCAGATACGCAGTATTTT. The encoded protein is CATSDPGGEADTQYF.